This T cell receptor beta chain was identified in a study of T cell responses to AZD1222 COVID-19 vaccine (dated by TCRdb to about 2021). Concerning the study at large: AZD1222 recipients whose second dose came at about 4 weeks and those whose second dose came at about 12 weeks were combined into one group, since spike-specific TCR depth and breadth did not differ between the two schedules. TCR sequencing was performed for 230 to 250 trial participants, of whom around 200 were given two doses of AZD1222 and approximately 26 were given two doses of MenACWY control vaccine. Trial participants were enrolled into age subgroups of 18-55, 56-69 and 70-plus years, which contained around 150, 29 and 61 TCR-sequenced participants, respectively. Results and caveats for the whole study, not just this receptor: After two AZD1222 doses, spike-specific TCR breadth and depth were significantly higher than at day 0 and than in MenACWY recipients. Participants were mostly white British and included more females than males, and it was suggested by the authors that clonal diversity may have been underestimated. Because no day 14 peak-response samples were available, repertoires were characterized only after the peak T cell response. In the small 56-69-year group, the increase in depth fell short of significance, most likely because of low power. Only a handful of AZD1222 recipients were SARS-CoV-2 seropositive at baseline, limiting conclusions about previously exposed vaccinees. Reportedly, close to half of the unique spike-specific TCRs recognized epitopes lying outside the regions that are mutated in the B.1.351 and B.1.1.7 variants. The whole spike protein was spanned by vaccine-associated CD4 TCRs, and dominant responses were seen in regions 160-218 and 743-854.

What the time point label conveys for this sample: baseline before first vaccination. The vaccinee samples were drawn from two UK trials, COV001 and COV002, one of which was a single-blind randomized controlled phase 2/3 trial testing AZD1222 (ChAdOx1 nCoV-19) in healthy adults. Trial participant PBMC samples were collected at day 0 and day 28 after the second dose for TCRbeta chain sequencing. The CDR3 regions of human TCRbeta chains were analyzed by immunosequencing. In the source study's methods: Repertoire TCRs were matched against a reference library of SARS-CoV-2-specific TCRs generated with the MIRA antigen-specificity platform. Breadth meant the fraction of unique TCRs that were SARS-CoV-2-associated, whereas depth meant the fraction of total T cells that were SARS-CoV-2-associated. Each spike-specific TCR was assigned to its reactive spike region and to a CD4 or CD8 class using the MIRA data. Log10-transformed breadth and depth values were compared by one-way ANOVA with Sidak's multiple comparisons tests. Not all clones reach the TCRdb copy of this immuneACCESS table, which keeps in-frame sequences only. Checked studies attribute under half of the gap to unresolved V genes and leave the rest unexplained. That table furnishes V, J and clone size, whereas the DNA furnished D and trimming. Within this sample are tens of thousands of clones, with around 73% of them counted one time only. About 21% of the sample rests with the top ten.

Of note for this clone: Its antigen is currently not known. No clone much larger than this one lies a single base away; base qualities are absent.

Cut back by 2 bases and 3 bases, the V and J ends lie 11 bases apart. The CDR3 contains 15 residues, cysteine and phenylalanine counted. Here the CDR3 DNA is all that survives: 45 bases in frame from base 1. For CDR1 and CDR2, the germline V gene lists SGHTA and FQGNSA. The sequence links TRBV7-2 to TRBJ2-1; tentative D gene TRBD2, with 5 bases matching. The sample in question was peripheral blood, obtained on day 0 of AZD1222 vaccination. This TCR came from an adult in good health. The CDR3 region has the sequence CASSLYRTDYNEQFF. The sequenced DNA is TGTGCCAGCAGCTTATACCGGACTGACTACAATGAGCAGTTCTTC.